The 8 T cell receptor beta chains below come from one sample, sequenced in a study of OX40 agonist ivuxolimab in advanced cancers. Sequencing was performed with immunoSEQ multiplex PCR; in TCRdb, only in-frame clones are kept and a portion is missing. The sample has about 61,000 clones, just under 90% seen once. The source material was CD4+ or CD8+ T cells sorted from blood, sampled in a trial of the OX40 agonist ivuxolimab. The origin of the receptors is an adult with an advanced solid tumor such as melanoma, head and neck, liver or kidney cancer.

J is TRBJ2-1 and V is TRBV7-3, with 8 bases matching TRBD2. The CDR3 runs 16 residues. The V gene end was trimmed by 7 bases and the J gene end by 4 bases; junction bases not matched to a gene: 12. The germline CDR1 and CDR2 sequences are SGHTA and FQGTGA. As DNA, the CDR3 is TGTGCCAGCACCCCAGACGGGAGGGCCCTTTACAATGAGCAGTTCTTC. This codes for CASTPDGRALYNEQFF.

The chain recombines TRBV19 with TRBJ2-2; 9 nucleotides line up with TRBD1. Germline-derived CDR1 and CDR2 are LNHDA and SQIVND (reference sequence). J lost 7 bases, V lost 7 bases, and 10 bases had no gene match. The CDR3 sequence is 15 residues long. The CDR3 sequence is CASKGGTGWYGELFF. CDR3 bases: TGTGCCAGTAAAGGAGGGACAGGGTGGTACGGGGAGCTGTTTTTT.

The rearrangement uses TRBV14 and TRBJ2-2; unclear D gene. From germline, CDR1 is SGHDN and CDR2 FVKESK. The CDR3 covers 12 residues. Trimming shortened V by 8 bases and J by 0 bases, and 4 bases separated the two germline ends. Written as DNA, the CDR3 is TGTGCCAGCCAGTCGAACACCGGGGAGCTGTTTTTT. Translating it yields CASQSNTGELFF. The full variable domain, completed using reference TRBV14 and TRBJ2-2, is EAGVTQFPSHSVIEKGQTVTLRCDPISGHDNLYWYRRVMGKEIKFLLHFVKESKQDESGMPNNRFLAERTGGTYSTLKVQPAELEDSGVYFCASQSNTGELFFGEGSRLTVL.

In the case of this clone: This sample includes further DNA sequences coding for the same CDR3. The CDR3: CASSPPSRENTEAFF. Written as DNA, the CDR3 is TGTGCCAGCTCACCCCCGTCTAGGGAGAACACTGAAGCTTTCTTT. The V call is TRBV18, the J call TRBJ1-1; D remains ambiguous. Deletions cut 3 bases from V and 1 base from J, with 12 bases between. The CDR3 extends over 15 amino acids. The germline V gene encodes CDR1 KGHSH and CDR2 LQKENI.

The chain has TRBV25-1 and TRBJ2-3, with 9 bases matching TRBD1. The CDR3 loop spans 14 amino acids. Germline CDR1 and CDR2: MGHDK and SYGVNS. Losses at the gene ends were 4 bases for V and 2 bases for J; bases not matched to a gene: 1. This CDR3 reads CASSGDRVTDTQYF. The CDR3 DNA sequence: TGTGCCAGCAGTGGGGACAGGGTCACAGATACGCAGTATTTT.

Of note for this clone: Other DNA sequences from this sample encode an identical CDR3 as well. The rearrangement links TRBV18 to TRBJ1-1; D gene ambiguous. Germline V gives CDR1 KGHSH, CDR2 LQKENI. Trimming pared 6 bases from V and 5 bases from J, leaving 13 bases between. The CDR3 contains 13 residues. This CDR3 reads CASSPTAGTEAFF. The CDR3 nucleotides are TGTGCCAGCTCCCCCACTGCGGGTACTGAAGCTTTCTTT.

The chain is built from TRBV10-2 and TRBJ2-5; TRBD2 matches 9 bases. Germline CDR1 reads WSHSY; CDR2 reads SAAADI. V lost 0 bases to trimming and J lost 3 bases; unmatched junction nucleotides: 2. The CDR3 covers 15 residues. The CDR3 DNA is TGCGCCAGCAGTGAGTCCGGGACTAGCAAAGAGACCCAGTACTTC. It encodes CASSESGTSKETQYF.

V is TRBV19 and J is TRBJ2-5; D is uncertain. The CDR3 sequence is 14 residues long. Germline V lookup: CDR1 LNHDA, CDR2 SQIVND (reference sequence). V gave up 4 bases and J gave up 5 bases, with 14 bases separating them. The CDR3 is CASSKASGTETQYF. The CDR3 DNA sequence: TGTGCCAGTAGTAAGGCCTCGGGTACTGAGACCCAGTACTTC. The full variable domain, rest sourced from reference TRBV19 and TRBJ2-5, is DGGITQSPKYLFRKEGQNVTLSCEQNLNHDAMYWYRQDPGQGLRLIYYSQIVNDFQKGDIAEGYSVSREKKESFPLTVTSAQKNPTAFYLCASSKASGTETQYFGPGTRLLVL.